This TCR beta chain was obtained from a study of beta chain features in type 1 diabetes. Study-wide findings and caveats: Among patients with Type 1 diabetes, TCRB CDR3s were moderately but significantly shorter in every one of the four CD4+ subsets. Amplification by PCR could prefer shorter templates, with the same effect in patients and controls.

This clone appeared a few times. The antigen remains unidentified. The junction shows a germline mismatch at one end, possibly a read error. The germline CDR1 and CDR2 sequences are SGHAT and FQNNGV. The CDR3 extends over 14 amino acids. Since all of the isolated RNA was reverse transcribed, expressed TCRB transcripts were what got sequenced. Reads from naive, central memory and regulatory T cell samples averaged roughly 3.6 million. The data were produced by immunoSEQ multiplex PCR, yet TCRdb's version contains in-frame clones alone and is incomplete. The profile shows some 150,000 clones, roughly a tenth of them singletons.

This TCR derives from a man aged 18 to 30 in good health. The chain combines TRBV11-2 with TRBJ2-7; D not certain. The sequenced sample was naive CD4+ T cells from blood. For the CDR3, the DNA is TGTGCCAGCTGCTTTGTGGCGGACTCCTACGAGCAGTACTTC. Amino acid sequence: CASCFVADSYEQYF.